The 10 T cell receptor beta chains presented below share a single source sample, sequenced in a study of shared clonotypes between healthy human individuals. The method was immunoSEQ multiplex PCR; TCRdb's version includes in-frame clones alone and lacks a portion of them. The sample shows about 2.3 million clones, 93% of them seen only once. Sequenced material: naive CD4+ T cells from PBMCs. Specified subset: CD45RA+ positively selected. Every receptor here comes from a man between 18 and 29 years old in good health. Some clones in this sample may be carry-over from other donors' samples.

The count of this clone is one. This chain links TRBV30 with TRBJ2-6; TRBD2 matches 11 bases. The CDR3 extends over 17 amino acids. CDR1 and CDR2 (germline): GTSNPN, SVGIG (reference sequence). V lost 5 bases, J lost 3 bases, and 9 bases stayed unmatched. In DNA, the CDR3 is TGTGCCTGGGAACTAGCGGGAGCTAGTAGTGGGGCCAACGTCCTGACTTTC. It codes for CAWELAGASSGANVLTF.

The chain couples TRBV6-1 to TRBJ1-2, with D uncertain. V lost 0 bases and J 4 bases, leaving 9 bases between the germline ends. The CDR3 is 14 amino acids. Per the germline V gene, CDR1 is MNHNS and CDR2 is SASEGT. The CDR3 DNA reads TGTGCCAGCAGTGAAGCCCAGCCTCTCTATGGCTACACCTTC. Its translation: CASSEAQPLYGYTF.

This chain joins TRBV30 and TRBJ1-5; D is unclear. CDR1 GTSNPN and CDR2 SVGIG come from the germline V gene (reference sequence). V was trimmed by 3 bases and J by 0 bases, leaving 12 bases between them. The CDR3 consists of 15 residues. In DNA form, the CDR3 reads TGTGCCTGGAGCGCTGAAGGATATAGCAATCAGCCCCAGCATTTT. This gives the protein CAWSAEGYSNQPQHF.

The chain is built from TRBV18 and TRBJ1-1; possible D gene TRBD1, 5 bases. Between the trimmed V and J ends, which lost 4 bases and 3 bases, there was a span of 12 bases. The length of the CDR3 is 14 residues. The germline V gene encodes CDR1 KGHSH and CDR2 LQKENI. This CDR3 reads CASSLTDMHTEAFF. The DNA of the CDR3 is TGTGCCAGCTCACTTACGGACATGCACACTGAAGCTTTCTTT.

This clone was recorded once. In the same sample, other DNA sequences code for this CDR3. The chain joins TRBV19 to TRBJ2-7; D might be TRBD2 (5 bases). Germline V gene data show CDR1 as LNHDA and CDR2 as SQIVND (reference sequence). Deletions cut 3 bases from V and 3 bases from J, with 6 bases between. CDR3 length: 12 residues. The CDR3 coding sequence is TGTGCCAGTAGTATCGGGAACTACGAGCAGTACTTC. It codes for CASSIGNYEQYF.

The genes are TRBV5-4 and TRBJ2-5; D gene unclear. Germline V gene data show CDR1 as SGHNT and CDR2 as YYREEE (reference sequence). This CDR3 comprises 15 residues. Trimming removed 1 base from V and 1 base from J, with 11 bases in between. CDR3 in DNA: TGTGCCAGCAGCTTGTTGTCTCAATCCCAAGAGACCCAGTACTTC. Translated, it gives CASSLLSQSQETQYF.

CDR3 in amino acids: CASRRTGQDQPQHF. CDR3 bases: TGTGCCAGCAGGCGGACGGGGCAGGATCAGCCCCAGCATTTT. The genes are TRBV2 and TRBJ1-5; TRBD1 is a possible D gene (5 bases). The CDR3 is 14 amino acids. The germline V gene has CDR1 SNHLY and CDR2 FYNNEI. The V gene lost 6 bases and the J gene lost 5 bases, with 14 bases spanning the gap.

This chain links TRBV6-5 with TRBJ1-1, with a tentative D call TRBD1 (6 bases). Looked up from germline, CDR1 is MNHEY and CDR2 is SVGAGI. V was trimmed by 4 bases and J by 6 bases, leaving 9 bases between them. There are 12 residues in the CDR3. The CDR3 DNA reads TGTGCCAGCAGTTCCAGGACAGCTGAAGCTTTCTTT. It is translated as CASSSRTAEAFF.

This chain joins TRBV9 and TRBJ2-3; 8 bases align to TRBD2. From germline, CDR1 is SGDLS and CDR2 YYNGEE. The CDR3 contains 16 residues. The ends lost 0 bases at V and 5 bases at J; junction bases unmatched: 8. CDR3 nucleotides: TGTGCCAGCAGCGTAGCTCCGGGAGGGCCGATAGATACGCAGTATTTT. Translation: CASSVAPGGPIDTQYF.

This clone was seen a single time. V and J are TRBV7-3 and TRBJ2-2; D gene unclear. V dropped 3 bases and J dropped 2 bases, with 7 bases sitting between them. The CDR3 totals 14 residues. Germline V gene data show CDR1 as SGHTA and CDR2 as FQGTGA. The CDR3 region has the DNA TGTGCCAGCAGCTTTCAAAGTAACACCGGGGAGCTGTTTTTT. Protein sequence: CASSFQSNTGELFF.